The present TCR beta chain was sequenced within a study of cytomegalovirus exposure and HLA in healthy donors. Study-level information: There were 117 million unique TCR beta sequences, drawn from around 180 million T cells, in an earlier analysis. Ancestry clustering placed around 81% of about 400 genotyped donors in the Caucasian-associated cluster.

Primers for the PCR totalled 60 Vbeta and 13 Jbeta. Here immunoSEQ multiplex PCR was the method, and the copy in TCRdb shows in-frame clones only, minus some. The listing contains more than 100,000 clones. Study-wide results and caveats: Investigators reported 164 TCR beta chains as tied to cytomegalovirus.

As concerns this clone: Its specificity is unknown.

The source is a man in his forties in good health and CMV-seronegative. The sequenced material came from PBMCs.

In DNA, the CDR3 is TGTGCCTGGAGTTACAGGGGACTCTCCTACGAGCAGTACTTC. It yields the protein CAWSYRGLSYEQYF. The chain uses TRBV30 and TRBJ2-7; tentatively, D is TRBD1 (7 bases). Trimming left V 2 bases short and J 0 bases short, with 11 bases between. This CDR3 has 14 amino acids. CDR1 and CDR2 (germline): GTSNPN, SVGIG (reference sequence).